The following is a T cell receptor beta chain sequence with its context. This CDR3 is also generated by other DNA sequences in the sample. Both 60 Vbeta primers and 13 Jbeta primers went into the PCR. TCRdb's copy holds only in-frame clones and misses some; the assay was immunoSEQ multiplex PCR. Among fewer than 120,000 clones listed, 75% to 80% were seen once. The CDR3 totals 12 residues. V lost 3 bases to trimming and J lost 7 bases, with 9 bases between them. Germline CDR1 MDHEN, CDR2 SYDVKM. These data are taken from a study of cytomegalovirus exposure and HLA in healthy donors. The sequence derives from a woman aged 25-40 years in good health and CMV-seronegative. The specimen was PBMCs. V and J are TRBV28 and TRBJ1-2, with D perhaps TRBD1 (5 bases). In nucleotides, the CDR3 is TGTGCCAGCAGTTTTAGGGGAGGTGGCTACACCTTC. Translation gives CASSFRGGGYTF.